This is a list of T cell receptor beta chains from one sample in a study of shared clonotypes between healthy human individuals. Clones were read by immunoSEQ multiplex PCR, and TCRdb kept only the in-frame ones, dropping some. The sample includes hundreds of thousands of clones, 72% seen only once; the top ten take approximately 1.8%. The sequenced sample consisted of memory CD4+ T cells sorted from blood. The receptor source for this set is a woman between 25 and 40 years old in good health. Each CDR3 is given with its conserved first and last residue. D genes are given only for firm matches. Size is omitted from some rows. Given values are once, few, many or a class for expanded clones.

V	size	D	J	DNA	CDR3
TRBV6-6	few	NA	TRBJ1-3	TGTGCCAGCAGAGAGGGGTACTCTGGAAACACCATATATTTT	CASREGYSGNTIYF
TRBV11-2	once	TRBD2	TRBJ2-1	TGTGCCAGCAGCTCGCGGACTAGTGGAGGTGAGCAGTTCTTC	CASSSRTSGGEQFF
TRBV5-1	NA	TRBD2	TRBJ2-1	TGCGCCAGCAGCTTGAGGAGCGGGGAGCCATCTTACAATGAGCAGTTCTTC	CASSLRSGEPSYNEQFF
TRBV19	NA	NA	TRBJ2-1	TGTGCCAGTAGTATCCCAGGTGCCAATGAGCAGTTCTTC	CASSIPGANEQFF
TRBV6-5	NA	NA	TRBJ1-1	TGTGCCAGCAGTGAACAGTGGGGGCTACGAGAAGCTTTCTTT	CASSEQWGLREAFF
TRBV18	NA	NA	TRBJ2-2	TGTGCCAGCTCACCGAGACAGGCTAACACCGGGGAGCTGTTTTTT	CASSPRQANTGELFF
TRBV7-2	NA	NA	TRBJ1-1	TGTGCCAGCAGCTTAGTGGACAGAGAAGCTTTCTTT	CASSLVDREAFF
TRBV7-9	NA	NA	TRBJ1-5	TGTGCCAGCAGCTCCCAGGGAGGGGGTAGCAATCAGCCCCAGCATTTT	CASSSQGGGSNQPQHF
TRBV7-2	NA	NA	TRBJ2-1	TGTGCCAGCAGCTTGGATAGCTCCTACAATGAGCAGTTCTTC	CASSLDSSYNEQFF
TRBV5-1	NA	TRBD2	TRBJ2-3	TGCGCCAGCAGCTTGGTACAGCGGGGCTCTACGCAGTATTTT	CASSLVQRGSTQYF
TRBV7-2	NA	NA	TRBJ2-7	TGTGCCAGCAGCGGTAGGGGGACCTACGAGCAGTACTTC	CASSGRGTYEQYF
TRBV10-3	NA	TRBD1	TRBJ1-5	TGTGCCATCAGTGAGGGGACAGGGCAACGCAATCAGCCCCAGCATTTT	CAISEGTGQRNQPQHF
TRBV5-1	NA	NA	TRBJ2-7	TGCGCCAGCAGCTTGTTCGATGGGAACGAGCAGTACTTC	CASSLFDGNEQYF
TRBV29-1	NA	NA	TRBJ2-7	TGCAGCGTTCTGGACAGAAGATACGAGCAGTACTTC	CSVLDRRYEQYF
TRBV28	few	TRBD1	TRBJ2-2	TGTGCCAGCAGGGGACAGGTCGCCACCGGGGAGCTGTTTTTT	CASRGQVATGELFF
TRBV5-1	once	NA	TRBJ2-5	TGCGCCAGCAGCCCAAGGACGGGCCAAGAGACCCAGTACTTC	CASSPRTGQETQYF
TRBV27	NA	NA	TRBJ2-1	TGTGCCAGCAGCAGCACCGCTGGTAGCGGAAGGTTCTCCTACAATGAGCAGTTCTTC	CASSSTAGSGRFSYNEQFF
TRBV30	NA	NA	TRBJ1-2	TGTGCGTTCAATCGGGGCTTATTAGATGGCTACACCTTC	CAFNRGLLDGYTF
TRBV7-2	NA	TRBD1	TRBJ2-5	TGTGCCAGCAGCTTAACCCCCGACAGGGGGCGAGAGACCCAGTACTTC	CASSLTPDRGRETQYF
TRBV6-1	NA	NA	TRBJ1-5	TGTGCCAGCAGTGAGTCGGCGATTCAGCCCCAGCATTTT	CASSESAIQPQHF
TRBV4-2	NA	TRBD2	TRBJ2-4	TGTGCCAGCAGCCACGCCACCGGGACTAGCGGAAACATTCAGTACTTC	CASSHATGTSGNIQYF
TRBV6-1	NA	NA	TRBJ2-7	TGTGCCAGCAGTGTAACAGGGTGGTCCTACGAGCAGTACTTC	CASSVTGWSYEQYF
TRBV19	few	TRBD1	TRBJ2-3	TGTGCCAGTAGTAAACGACAGGGGACCGATACGCAGTATTTT	CASSKRQGTDTQYF
TRBV7-6	few	NA	TRBJ2-1	TGTGCCAGCAGCCAGCGGATGAGGAATGAGCAGTTCTTC	CASSQRMRNEQFF
TRBV5-1	NA	NA	TRBJ2-1	TGCGCCAGCAGCTTGGAGGTGGGCTCCTACAATGAGCAGTTCTTC	CASSLEVGSYNEQFF
TRBV18	NA	NA	TRBJ1-5	TGTGCCAGCTCACGATACGAAAAGGGCCAGCCCCAGCATTTT	CASSRYEKGQPQHF
TRBV21-1	NA	NA	TRBJ1-1	TGTGCCAGCAGCAAAGCAGAGGCGGCCGACACTGAAGCTTTCTTT	CASSKAEAADTEAFF
TRBV11-1	NA	NA	TRBJ2-1	TGTGCCAGCAGCTTACGGGAGACGGTCAATGAGCAGTTCTTC	CASSLRETVNEQFF
TRBV7-2	NA	TRBD2	TRBJ2-1	TGTGCCAGCAGCCCAGAAAGCGGGAGGGGAAATGAGCAGTTCTTC	CASSPESGRGNEQFF
TRBV4-1	NA	TRBD2	TRBJ2-6	TGCGCCAGCAGCCAAGGGCTAGCGGGAGGAGCTGGGGCCAACGTCCTGACTTTC	CASSQGLAGGAGANVLTF
TRBV6-1	NA	NA	TRBJ2-4	TGTGCCAGCACCCCATGGGGGGCCAAAAACATTCAGTACTTC	CASTPWGAKNIQYF
TRBV11-2	few	NA	TRBJ2-7	TGTGCCAGCAGCTTAGCGGCTAGCGTCGAGCAGTACTTC	CASSLAASVEQYF
TRBV7-2	NA	TRBD1	TRBJ2-7	TGTGCCAGCAGCGCGGGACAGGGTCAATACGAGCAGTACTTC	CASSAGQGQYEQYF
TRBV18	NA	NA	TRBJ2-6	TGTGCCAGCTCATCACTCCAATCTGGGGCCAACGTCCTGACTTTC	CASSSLQSGANVLTF
TRBV2	NA	NA	TRBJ2-5	TGTGCCAGCAGGCGTACAGGGTCGGCCTTCCAAGAGGCCCAGTACTTC	CASRRTGSAFQEAQYF
TRBV18	NA	TRBD1	TRBJ1-4	TGTGCCAGCTCACGACAACAGGGACAGAATGAAAAACTGTTTTTT	CASSRQQGQNEKLFF
TRBV5-4	few	NA	TRBJ2-2	TGTGCCAGCAGCTGGGGGAGATGGAACACCGGGGAGCTGTTTTTT	CASSWGRWNTGELFF
TRBV11-3	NA	NA	TRBJ2-5	TGTGCCAGCAGCTCTTCTAGCAGTGCAGAGACCCAGTACTTC	CASSSSSSAETQYF
TRBV19	few	TRBD1	TRBJ1-1	TGTGCCAGTAAAAAGGGACAGGTTTACACTGAAGCTTTCTTT	CASKKGQVYTEAFF
TRBV7-3	NA	TRBD2	TRBJ2-2	TGTGCCAGCGCACTAGCGGGAGAGGTCACCGGGGAGCTGTTTTTT	CASALAGEVTGELFF
TRBV18	few	NA	TRBJ1-1	TGTGCCAGCTCACCATCTAGTGGTGGTTTGGCTGAAGCTTTCTTT	CASSPSSGGLAEAFF
TRBV18	NA	NA	TRBJ1-2	TGTGCCAGCTCAGGGGAAGACTACGGCTACACCTTC	CASSGEDYGYTF
TRBV30	NA	NA	TRBJ2-7	TGTGCCTGGAGGCTGGGGCACGAGCAGTACTTC	CAWRLGHEQYF
TRBV5-4	once	TRBD2	TRBJ2-7	TGTGCCAGCAGCCGAGGCCCTAGCGGGAGGTCCTACGAGCAGTACTTC	CASSRGPSGRSYEQYF
TRBV27	NA	NA	TRBJ2-5	TGTGCCAGCAGTTTTGGAGCAAAAGAGACCCAGTACTTC	CASSFGAKETQYF